The T cell receptor (beta chain) under discussion was sequenced for a study of shared clonotypes between healthy human individuals. Findings and limits, study-wide: Generation of non-shared clonotypes was less probable than generation of clonotypes shared by all four donors. It was anticipated that sequencing depth would influence how many clonotypes donors shared.

An even split of each subset's genomic DNA across several immunoSEQ plates was performed. In the authors' methods: There were no quality scores in the junction-only immunoSEQ sequences, so filtering differed. Measured with immunoSEQ multiplex PCR; TCRdb has only the in-frame clones, and not every one. Clonal size and the V and J genes are those of that table, whereas D and trimming came from the DNA. The table records around 1.4 million clones, approximately 98.5% of them present only once. The V and J ends lost 5 bases and 7 bases respectively, with 14 bases between them. CDR3 length: 13 residues. Germline assignment: CDR1 SGHAT and CDR2 FQNNGV. As to this clone: No antigen is known for it.

The sample taken for sequencing was naive CD4+ T cells sorted from blood. The subset here: CD45RA+ positively selected. This TCR came from a man in his thirties or forties in good health. The V gene is TRBV11-2, the J gene TRBJ2-5; the D gene could be TRBD1 or TRBD2 (6 bases each). The CDR3 nucleotides read TGTGCCAGCAGCATCCAACAGGGAGGGACCCAGTACTTC. Translation gives CASSIQQGGTQYF.